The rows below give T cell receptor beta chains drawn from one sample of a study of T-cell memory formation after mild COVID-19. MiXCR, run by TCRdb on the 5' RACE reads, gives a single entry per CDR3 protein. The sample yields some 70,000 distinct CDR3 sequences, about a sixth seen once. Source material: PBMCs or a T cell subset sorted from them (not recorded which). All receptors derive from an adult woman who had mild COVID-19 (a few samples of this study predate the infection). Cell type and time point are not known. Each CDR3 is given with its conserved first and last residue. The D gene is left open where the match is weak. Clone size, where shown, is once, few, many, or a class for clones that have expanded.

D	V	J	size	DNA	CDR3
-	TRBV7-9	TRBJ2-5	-	TGTGCCAGCAGGACATCAGGCATGGAGACCCAGTACTTC	CASRTSGMETQYF
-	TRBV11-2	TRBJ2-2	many	TGTGCCAGCAGCTTTATCGGGGAGCTGTTTTTT	CASSFIGELFF
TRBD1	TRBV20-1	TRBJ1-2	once	TGCAGTGCTATTCTTGGACAGGGTAGCTATGGCTACACCTTC	CSAILGQGSYGYTF
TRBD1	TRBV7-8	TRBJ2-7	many	TGTGCCAGCAGCTCTGACAGGGCAGCCTACGAGCAGTACTTC	CASSSDRAAYEQYF
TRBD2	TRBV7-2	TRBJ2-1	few	TGTGCCAGCAGCTTAGCGGGAGGGCTGGAGGGGTTTGAGCAGTTCTTC	CASSLAGGLEGFEQFF
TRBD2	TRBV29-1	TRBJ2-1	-	TGCAGCGTTGAAGCCACCCGGGAGTGGGAGGGTGAGCAGTTCTTC	CSVEATREWEGEQFF
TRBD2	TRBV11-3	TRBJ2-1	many	TGTGCCAGCAGCTTAGTGGGACTAGGGTCTTACAATGAGCAGTTCTTC	CASSLVGLGSYNEQFF
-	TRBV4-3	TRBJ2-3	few	TGCGCCAGCAGCCAAGAGACTACCTACACAGATACGCAGTATTTT	CASSQETTYTDTQYF
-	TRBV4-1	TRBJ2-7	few	TGCGCCAGCAGCCAAGAAGGACTCCCTAGCTCCTACGAGCAGTACTTC	CASSQEGLPSSYEQYF
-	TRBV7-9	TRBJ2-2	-	TGTGCCAGCAGCTACAGTACTAGCCCCGGGGAGCTGTTTTTT	CASSYSTSPGELFF
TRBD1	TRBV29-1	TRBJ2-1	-	TGCAGCGCCGCCCCGGGACAGAGCTCCTACAATGAGCAGTTCTTC	CSAAPGQSSYNEQFF
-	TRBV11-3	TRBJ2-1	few	TGTGCCAGCAGTCGTGGTTATAGTGGGGACCAACATTCCTACAATGAGCAGTTCTTC	CASSRGYSGDQHSYNEQFF
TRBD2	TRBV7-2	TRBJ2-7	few	TGTGCCAGCAGCTTTGGGTTCCAGCGGGAGGTTCGGTACGAGCAGTACTTC	CASSFGFQREVRYEQYF
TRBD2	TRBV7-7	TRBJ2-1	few	TGTGCTAGCAGCTTAGAAGCGGGAGGGGCGGATGAGCAGTTCTTC	CASSLEAGGADEQFF
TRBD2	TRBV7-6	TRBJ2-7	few	TGTGCCAGCAGCCCCAGCGGGGGGGCCTTATTGGACGAGCAGTACTTC	CASSPSGGALLDEQYF
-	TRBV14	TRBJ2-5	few	TGTGCCAGCAGTCAATTCGCGTGGGAGACCCAGTACTTC	CASSQFAWETQYF
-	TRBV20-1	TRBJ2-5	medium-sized	TGCAGTGCGGACCGGGGATCCCAGGAGACCCAGTACTTC	CSADRGSQETQYF
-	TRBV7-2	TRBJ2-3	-	TGTGCCAGCAGCTCCCCCCGTAGGAGGGGGCGCTGGACAGATACGCAGTATTTT	CASSSPRRRGRWTDTQYF
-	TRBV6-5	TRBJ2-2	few	TGTGCCAGCAGTTACGGACCCATCACCGGGGAGCTGTTTTTT	CASSYGPITGELFF
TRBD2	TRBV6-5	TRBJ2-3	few	TGTGCCAGCAGTTTTGGACTAGCTCGTGCTAGCACAGATACGCAGTATTTT	CASSFGLARASTDTQYF
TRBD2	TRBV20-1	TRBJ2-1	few	TGCAGTGCTAGAAAAGTACTAGCGGGAGTACGTGAGCAGTTCTTC	CSARKVLAGVREQFF
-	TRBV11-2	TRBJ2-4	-	TGTGCCAGCAGCTTAGTGGGCAGGGCGATAAACATTCAGTACTTC	CASSLVGRAINIQYF
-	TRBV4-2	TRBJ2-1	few	TGTGCCAGCAGCCAAGAAGAGGGAGACTCCTACAATGAGCAGTTCTTC	CASSQEEGDSYNEQFF
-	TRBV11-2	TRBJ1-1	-	TGTGCCAGCAGCTTAGAAGGCTTTGAAGCTTTCTTT	CASSLEGFEAFF
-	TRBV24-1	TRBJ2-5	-	TGTGCCACCAGAGACCCGGGAGAGACCCAGTACTTC	CATRDPGETQYF
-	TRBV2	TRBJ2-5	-	TGTGCCAGCCTGCGTCCAACCCGGGAGACCCAGTACTTC	CASLRPTRETQYF
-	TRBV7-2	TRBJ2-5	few	TGTGCCAGCAGCTTAGAAGGGGCCGGAGGAGAGACCCAGTACTTC	CASSLEGAGGETQYF
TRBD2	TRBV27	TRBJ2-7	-	TGTGCCAGCTCAGGACTAGCGGGAGGTTTGGGAGAGCAGTACTTC	CASSGLAGGLGEQYF
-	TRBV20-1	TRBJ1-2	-	TGCAGTGCTAGAGAGAGGTGGGATGGCTACACCTTC	CSARERWDGYTF
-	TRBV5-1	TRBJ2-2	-	TGCGCCAGCACGGGGGCAGGGCCTTCCACCGGGGAGCTGTTTTTT	CASTGAGPSTGELFF
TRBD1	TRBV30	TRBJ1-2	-	TGTGCCTGGAGCGCTACAGGGGCTGACGGCTACACCTTC	CAWSATGADGYTF
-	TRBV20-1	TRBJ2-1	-	TGCAGTGCCAATGGACTCAATGAGCAGTTCTTC	CSANGLNEQFF
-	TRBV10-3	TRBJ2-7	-	TGTGCCATCAGTGACGGGGACACCTACGAGCAGTACTTC	CAISDGDTYEQYF
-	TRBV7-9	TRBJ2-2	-	TGTGCCAGCAGTTGGGACCCCGCGCGGCTGTTTTTT	CASSWDPARLFF
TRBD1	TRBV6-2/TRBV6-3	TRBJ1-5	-	TGTGCCAGCATTCCCGGGACAGGGTTCAATCAGCCCCAGCATTTT	CASIPGTGFNQPQHF
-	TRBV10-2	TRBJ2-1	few	TGCGCCAGCAGTGAGGACGGGGGGCCCAATGAGCAGTTCTTC	CASSEDGGPNEQFF
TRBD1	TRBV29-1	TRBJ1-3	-	TGCAGCGTTGACTCGGGACAGGGGGCGGCTGGAAACACCATATATTTT	CSVDSGQGAAGNTIYF
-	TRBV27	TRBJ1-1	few	TGTGCCAGCAGTTTCGGTACAGGGCGGACTGAAGCTTTCTTT	CASSFGTGRTEAFF
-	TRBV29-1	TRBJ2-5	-	TGCAGCGTTGAGGGGGAAGAGACCCAGTACTTC	CSVEGEETQYF
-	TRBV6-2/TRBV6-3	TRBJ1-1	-	TGTGCCAGCAGTTCGGTAGGGTCTCACGAACGGTACACTGAAGCTTTCTTT	CASSSVGSHERYTEAFF
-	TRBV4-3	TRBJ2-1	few	TGCGCCAGCAGCCAAGAACTCCAACGGGGTAGCGATGAGCAGTTCTTC	CASSQELQRGSDEQFF